What follows are 15 T cell receptor beta chains derived from one specimen sequenced in a study of PD-L1 blockade in urothelial cancer. Time point meaning: peripheral blood 6 weeks after treatment start. This table comes from immunoSEQ multiplex PCR, and its TCRdb copy is limited to in-frame clones, with some not included. Found here are tens of thousands of clones, about 90% of them singletons; the top ten hold about 7.3%. The material sequenced was PBMCs, taken around atezolizumab (anti-PD-L1) treatment. The receptor set was obtained from an older man with urothelial cancer.

The J gene is TRBJ2-7, the V gene TRBV29-1; 8 bases are shared with TRBD1. Per germline, CDR1 SQVTM and CDR2 ANQGSEA. J was trimmed by 0 bases and V by 4 bases; bases with no gene match: 8. The CDR3 length is 15 residues. The CDR3 protein is CSVARTGTGSYEQYF. The CDR3 DNA reads TGCAGCGTTGCACGTACCGGGACAGGCTCCTACGAGCAGTACTTC.

There are a few counts of this clone. The chain recombines TRBV10-3 with TRBJ1-2; 10 bases are shared with TRBD1. With V trimmed by 6 bases and J by 3 bases, 7 bases remained unmatched. Germline CDR1 is ENHRY and CDR2 is SYGVKD. CDR3 size: 15 residues. As DNA, the CDR3 is TGTGCCATCAGCTTCCGGGACAGGGGCGACTATGGCTACACCTTC. Its protein is CAISFRDRGDYGYTF.

This clone is judged medium-sized. This chain connects TRBV6-1 to TRBJ1-2, with 7 positions matching TRBD1. Germline V gene data show CDR1 as MNHNS and CDR2 as SASEGT. The J segment lost 3 bases and the V segment lost 6 bases, leaving 7 bases of the junction unmatched. The length of the CDR3 is 14 residues. CDR3: CASRRGQSYYGYTF. DNA of the CDR3: TGTGCCAGCAGACGGGGACAGTCGTACTATGGCTACACCTTC.

The table lists this clone with a few counts. The rearrangement uses TRBV18 and TRBJ2-1; TRBD2 might be the D (5 bases). In germline, CDR1 is KGHSH, CDR2 LQKENI. The CDR3 totals 14 residues. V gave up 4 bases and J gave up 2 bases, with 9 bases separating them. Written as DNA, the CDR3 is TGTGCCAGCTCACGGGGAGCGGCCTACAATGAGCAGTTCTTC. Its translation is CASSRGAAYNEQFF.

This clone was recorded once. V is TRBV7-6 and J is TRBJ2-2; 9 bases align to TRBD2. The V and J ends lost 2 bases and 6 bases, in that order; junction bases with no gene match: 4. The CDR3 is 15 residues long. Germline V gives CDR1 SGHVS, CDR2 FNYEAQ. CDR3 region: CASSLIGGRAGELFF. CDR3 sequence (DNA): TGTGCCAGCAGCTTAATTGGCGGGAGGGCCGGGGAGCTGTTTTTT.

V and J are TRBV6-4 and TRBJ2-3; 9 bases agree with TRBD2. This CDR3 is 14 amino acids long. Per the germline V gene, CDR1 is MRHNA and CDR2 is SNTAGT. V gave up 7 bases and J gave up 2 bases; unmatched junction bases: 4. The CDR3 coding sequence is TGTGCCAGCAAGCGGGAGGTAACCACAGATACGCAGTATTTT. This codes for CASKREVTTDTQYF.

The chain recombines TRBV9 with TRBJ2-2; TRBD2 matches at 8 bases. The V gene's germline CDR1 is SGDLS and CDR2 YYNGEE. The CDR3 sequence is 17 residues long. The J segment lost 7 bases and the V segment lost 0 bases, leaving 11 bases of the junction unmatched. The CDR3 DNA reads as TGTGCCAGCAGCGTAGCCGTAGCGGGGATCGGGGTCGGGGAGCTGTTTTTT. Amino acids: CASSVAVAGIGVGELFF.

This chain links TRBV5-1 with TRBJ2-3, with 8 bases matching TRBD2. The CDR3 is made up of 16 amino acids. Unmatched junction bases numbered 7, after V lost 0 bases and J lost 4 bases. Germline V gives CDR1 SGHRS, CDR2 YFSETQ. For the CDR3, the DNA is TGCGCCAGCAGCTTGGCGAAGCGGGAGAAGGCAGATACGCAGTATTTT. The encoded protein is CASSLAKREKADTQYF. Supplemented by reference TRBV5-1 and TRBJ2-3, the full variable domain reads KAGVTQTPRYLIKTRGQQVTLSCSPISGHRSVSWYQQTPGQGLQFLFEYFSETQRNKGNFPGRFSGRQFSNSRSEMNVSTLELGDSALYLCASSLAKREKADTQYFGPGTRLTVL.

V usage is TRBV5-1 and J usage is TRBJ2-6, with 8 bases identical to TRBD1. CDR3 size: 18 residues. Germline V gene data show CDR1 as SGHRS and CDR2 as YFSETQ. Germline trimming cut 4 bases from V and 0 bases from J; bases unmatched to any gene: 9. CDR3 amino acids: CASSPMRGQDSGANVLTF. The CDR3 coding sequence is TGCGCCAGCAGCCCCATGCGGGGACAGGACTCTGGGGCCAACGTCCTGACTTTC.

The chain uses TRBV18 and TRBJ2-5; 10 bases agree with TRBD2. Germline CDR1 is KGHSH and CDR2 is LQKENI. This CDR3 contains 15 residues. V lost 2 bases to trimming and J lost 7 bases; unmatched junction nucleotides: 7. CDR3 nucleotide sequence: TGTGCCAGCTCACCATCTAGCGGGAGCCCAGGGACCCAGTACTTC. Its protein is CASSPSSGSPGTQYF.

The J gene is TRBJ1-5, the V gene TRBV29-1; 7 nucleotides align to TRBD1. There are 14 residues in the CDR3. Unmatched junction bases numbered 5, after V lost 5 bases and J lost 1 base. Germline CDR1 and CDR2: SQVTM and ANQGSEA. CDR3 in DNA: TGCAGCGTTTCCGGGACAGAGAGCAATCAGCCCCAGCATTTT. This translates into CSVSGTESNQPQHF.

The rearrangement links TRBV28 to TRBJ1-4, with 7 bases lining up with TRBD1. V was pared by 5 bases and J by 7 bases, with 16 bases of the junction left unmatched. Germline lookup yields CDR1 MDHEN and CDR2 SYDVKM. This CDR3 is built from 17 residues. The CDR3 nucleotides read TGTGCCAGCAGTCCGGGGACAGCCCGGCCGGTTGGTGAAAAACTGTTTTTT. This codes for CASSPGTARPVGEKLFF.

This sequence joins TRBV15 and TRBJ2-5; D perhaps matches TRBD2 (6 bases). The CDR3 contains 18 residues. Trimming left V 0 bases short and J 0 bases short, with 17 bases between. Germline CDR1 reads LNHNV; CDR2 reads YYDKDF (reference sequence). The CDR3 sequence: CATSRDSSGSPYQETQYF. For the CDR3, the DNA is TGTGCCACCAGCAGAGATTCATCCGGGAGCCCCTACCAAGAGACCCAGTACTTC.

This clone was seen just once. J is TRBJ2-3 and V is TRBV18; possibly TRBD2 for D (6 bases). Deletions cut 3 bases from V and 5 bases from J, with 21 bases between. This CDR3 has 17 amino acids. Germline lookup yields CDR1 KGHSH and CDR2 LQKENI. In DNA form, the CDR3 reads TGTGCCAGCTCACCCATGCCGACTAGTACTAACTTAGATACGCAGTATTTT. It codes for CASSPMPTSTNLDTQYF. The entire variable domain, with the rest obtained from reference TRBV18 and TRBJ2-3, is as follows: NAGVMQNPRHLVRRRGQEARLRCSPMKGHSHVYWYRQLPEEGLKFMVYLQKENIIDESGMPKERFSAEFPKEGPSILRIQQVVRGDSAAYFCASSPMPTSTNLDTQYFGPGTRLTVL.

This sequence joins TRBV5-1 and TRBJ2-7; 8 nucleotides agree with TRBD1. Germline V gene lookup returns CDR1 SGHRS and CDR2 YFSETQ. This CDR3 contains 14 residues. J gave up 1 base and V 4 bases, and 4 bases lay outside the gene matches. The CDR3 region has the DNA TGCGCCAGCAGCAACAGGGGGATGTCCTACGAGCAGTACTTC. Translation gives CASSNRGMSYEQYF.